These 10 T cell receptor beta chains were sequenced from one sample in a study of OX40 agonist ivuxolimab in advanced cancers. Assay used: immunoSEQ multiplex PCR; TCRdb lists only in-frame clones, some missing. The data show about 70,000 clones, 70% to 90% seen once. This specimen was CD4+ or CD8+ T cells sorted from blood, taken in a trial of the OX40 agonist ivuxolimab. All receptors come from an adult with an advanced solid tumor such as melanoma, head and neck, liver or kidney cancer.

This chain joins TRBV7-8 and TRBJ1-4, with D unclear. V dropped 4 bases and J dropped 9 bases, with 15 bases sitting between them. The CDR3 covers 14 residues. Germline lookup yields CDR1 SGHVS and CDR2 FQNEAQ. The CDR3 protein is CASSSPRPTQKLFF. CDR3 DNA sequence: TGTGCCAGCAGCTCCCCTCGGCCAACCCAAAAACTGTTTTTT.

The chain carries TRBV6-5 and TRBJ1-5; the match to TRBD1 covers 8 bases. This CDR3 contains 15 residues. Germline V gene data show CDR1 as MNHEY and CDR2 as SVGAGI. V lost 6 bases to trimming and J lost 0 bases; unmatched junction nucleotides: 4. The CDR3 sequence: CASRYRGNSNQPQHF. In nucleotides, the CDR3 is TGTGCCAGCAGGTACAGGGGGAATAGCAATCAGCCCCAGCATTTT.

The rearrangement uses TRBV28 and TRBJ2-3; 8 nucleotides line up with TRBD1. After removal of 6 bases from V and 3 bases from J, the junction contained 5 bases not matched to a gene. The CDR3 runs to 14 residues. CDR1 and CDR2 (germline): MDHEN, SYDVKM. CDR3 in DNA: TGTGCCAGCAGAAACAGGGGGTTGACAGATACGCAGTATTTT. Translation: CASRNRGLTDTQYF.

The V gene is TRBV18, the J gene TRBJ1-1; D is unresolved. V was clipped by 1 base and J by 6 bases, with 3 bases between them. Per the germline V gene, CDR1 is KGHSH and CDR2 is LQKENI. This CDR3 comprises 11 residues. The DNA for the CDR3 is TGTGCCAGCTCACCACTCCCTGAAGCTTTCTTT. Translated: CASSPLPEAFF.

The V and J genes are TRBV5-1 and TRBJ1-3; D is uncertain. V shed 4 bases and J shed 0 bases, with 11 bases lying between them. Germline V gene data show CDR1 as SGHRS and CDR2 as YFSETQ. CDR3 length equals 15 residues. CDR3 in amino acids: CASSVAFDSGNTIYF. CDR3 coding DNA: TGCGCCAGCAGCGTGGCCTTCGACTCTGGAAACACCATATATTTT.

The rearrangement joins TRBV7-2 to TRBJ1-2; D is uncertain. Trimming shortened V by 7 bases and J by 4 bases, and 19 bases separated the two germline ends. The CDR3 extends over 15 amino acids. Looked up from germline, CDR1 is SGHTA and CDR2 is FQGNSA. In DNA, the CDR3 is TGTGCCAGCACCCGCCCACCCCAGACGTCCTATGGCTACACCTTC. This codes for CASTRPPQTSYGYTF.

This rearrangement joins TRBV29-1 to TRBJ2-2; D is possibly TRBD2 (6 bases). Between the trimmed V and J ends, which lost 7 bases and 4 bases, there was a span of 16 bases. This CDR3 is built from 14 residues. Looked up from germline, CDR1 is SQVTM and CDR2 is ANQGSEA. The CDR3 coding sequence is TGCAGCGCTATGGGAGGCGGCGGCACCGGGGAGCTGTTTTTT. It codes for CSAMGGGGTGELFF.

The CDR3 sequence: CASSESGNQPQHF. DNA of the CDR3: TGTGCCAGCAGTGAAAGTGGCAATCAGCCCCAGCATTTT. The chain joins TRBV6-1 to TRBJ1-5, with D uncertain. V lost 2 bases and J 2 bases, leaving 4 bases between the germline ends. The CDR3 is made up of 13 amino acids. Per the germline V gene, CDR1 is MNHNS and CDR2 is SASEGT.

The rearrangement joins TRBV18 to TRBJ2-7; TRBD1 might be the D (6 bases). Per the germline V gene, CDR1 is KGHSH and CDR2 is LQKENI. V lost 3 bases to trimming and J lost 3 bases, with 9 bases between them. The CDR3 is made up of 13 amino acids. The CDR3 sequence is CASSPGQNYEQYF. As DNA, the CDR3 is TGTGCCAGCTCACCCGGACAGAACTACGAGCAGTACTTC.

This rearrangement joins TRBV6-1 to TRBJ1-1; a possible D gene is TRBD1 (6 bases). The CDR3 covers 13 residues. The ends were cut back, 11 bases at V and 4 bases at J, with 17 bases in the middle. Germline CDR1 is MNHNS and CDR2 is SASEGT. The CDR3 DNA reads TGTGCCGCCAGGCGGGGGCGAGGCACTGAAGCTTTCTTT. This encodes CAARRGRGTEAFF.